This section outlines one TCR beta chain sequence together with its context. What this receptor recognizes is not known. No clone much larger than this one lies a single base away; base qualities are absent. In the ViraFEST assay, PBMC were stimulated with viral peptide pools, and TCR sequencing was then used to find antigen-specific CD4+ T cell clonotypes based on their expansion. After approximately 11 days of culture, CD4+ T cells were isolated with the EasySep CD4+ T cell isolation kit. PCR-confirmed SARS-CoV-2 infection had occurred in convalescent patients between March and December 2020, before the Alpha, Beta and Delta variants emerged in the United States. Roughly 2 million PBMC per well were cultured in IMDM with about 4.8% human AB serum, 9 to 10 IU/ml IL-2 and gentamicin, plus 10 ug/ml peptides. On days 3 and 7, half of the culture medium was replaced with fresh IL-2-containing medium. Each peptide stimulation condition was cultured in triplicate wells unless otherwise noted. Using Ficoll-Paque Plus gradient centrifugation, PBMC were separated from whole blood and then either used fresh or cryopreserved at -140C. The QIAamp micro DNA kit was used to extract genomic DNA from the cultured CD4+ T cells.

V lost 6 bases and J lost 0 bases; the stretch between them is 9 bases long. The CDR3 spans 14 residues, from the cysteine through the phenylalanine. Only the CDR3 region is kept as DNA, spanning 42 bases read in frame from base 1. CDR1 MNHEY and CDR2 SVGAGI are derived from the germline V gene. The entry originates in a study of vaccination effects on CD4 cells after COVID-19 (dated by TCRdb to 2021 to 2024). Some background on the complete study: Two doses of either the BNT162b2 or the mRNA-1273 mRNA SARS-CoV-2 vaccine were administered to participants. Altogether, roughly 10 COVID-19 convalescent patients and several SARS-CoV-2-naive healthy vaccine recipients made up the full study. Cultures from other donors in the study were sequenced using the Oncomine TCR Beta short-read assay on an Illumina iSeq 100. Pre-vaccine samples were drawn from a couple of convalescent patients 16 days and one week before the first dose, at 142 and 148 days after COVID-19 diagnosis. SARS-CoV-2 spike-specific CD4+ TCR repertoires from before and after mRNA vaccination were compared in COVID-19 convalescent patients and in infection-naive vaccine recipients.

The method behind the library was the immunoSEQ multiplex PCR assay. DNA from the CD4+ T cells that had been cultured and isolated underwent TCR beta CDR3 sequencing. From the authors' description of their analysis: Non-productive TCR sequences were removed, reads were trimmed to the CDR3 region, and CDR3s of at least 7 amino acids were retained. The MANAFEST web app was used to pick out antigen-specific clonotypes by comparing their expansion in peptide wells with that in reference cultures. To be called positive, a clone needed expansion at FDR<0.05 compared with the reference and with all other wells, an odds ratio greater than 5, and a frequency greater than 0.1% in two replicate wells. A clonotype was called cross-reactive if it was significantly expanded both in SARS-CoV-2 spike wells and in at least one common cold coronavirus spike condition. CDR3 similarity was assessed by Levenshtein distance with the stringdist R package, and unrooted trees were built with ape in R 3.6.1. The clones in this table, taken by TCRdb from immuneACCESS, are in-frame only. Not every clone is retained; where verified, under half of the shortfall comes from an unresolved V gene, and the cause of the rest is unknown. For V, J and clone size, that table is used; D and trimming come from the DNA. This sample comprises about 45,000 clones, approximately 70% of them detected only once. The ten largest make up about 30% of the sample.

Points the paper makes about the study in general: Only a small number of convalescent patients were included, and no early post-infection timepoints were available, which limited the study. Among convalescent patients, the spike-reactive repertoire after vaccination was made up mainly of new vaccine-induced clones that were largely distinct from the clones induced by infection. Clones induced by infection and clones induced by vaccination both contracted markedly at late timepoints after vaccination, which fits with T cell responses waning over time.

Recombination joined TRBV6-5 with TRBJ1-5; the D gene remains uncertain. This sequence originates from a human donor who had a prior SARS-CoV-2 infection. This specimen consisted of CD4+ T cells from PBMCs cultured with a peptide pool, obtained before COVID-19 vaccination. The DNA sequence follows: TGTGCCAGCAGGGGAATTTATAGCAATCAGCCCCAGCATTTT. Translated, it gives CASRGIYSNQPQHF.